These 32 T cell receptor beta chains were all obtained from the same sample, sequenced in a study of T cells in Graves' hyperthyroidism and ophthalmopathy. Amplified TCR beta CDR3 regions came from RNA transcripts. HTBI primers drove first-round RT-PCR of the TCR CDR3. Each CDR3 protein is one row after TCRdb ran MiXCR on the multiplex PCR reads. The top ten clones hold under 55% of a sample with a few hundred thousand distinct CDR3 sequences, around a fifth of them seen once. Material for sequencing was blood. The receptors shown here come from a woman in her 70s with Graves' ophthalmopathy.

This clonotype was picked up many times. The chain recombines TRBV30 with TRBJ2-1; 7 nucleotides agree with TRBD2. The CDR3 loop spans 13 amino acids. V lost 8 bases, J lost 3 bases, and 7 bases stayed unmatched. Per germline, CDR1 GTSNPN and CDR2 SVGIG (reference sequence). CDR3 residues: CASGGRVYNEQFF. For the CDR3, the DNA is TGTGCCAGTGGCGGGAGAGTCTACAATGAGCAGTTCTTC.

V usage is TRBV29-1 and J usage is TRBJ2-2; D is uncertain. This CDR3 has 13 amino acids. Germline V gene lookup returns CDR1 SQVTM and CDR2 ANQGSEA. The V gene lost 1 base and the J gene lost 14 bases, with 17 bases spanning the gap. The CDR3 is CSVEVQLGNDLFF. The CDR3 nucleotides read TGCAGCGTTGAAGTTCAGCTAGGGAATGACCTGTTTTTT.

This clonotype was observed a handful of times. V gene TRBV27 combines with J gene TRBJ2-4, with D tentatively TRBD1 (6 bases). CDR1 MNHEY and CDR2 SMNVEV come from the germline V gene (reference sequence). The CDR3 is 15 residues long. Trimming removed 3 bases at V and 4 bases at J, with 13 bases between. The CDR3 sequence is CASSFGVGGKNIQYF. DNA of the CDR3: TGTGCCAGCAGTTTTGGAGTAGGGGGAAAAAACATTCAGTACTTC.

This clonotype was seen a few times. The chain carries TRBV9 and TRBJ2-3, with 8 bases identical to TRBD2. J gave up 6 bases and V 0 bases, and 15 bases lay outside the gene matches. CDR1 SGDLS and CDR2 YYNGEE come from the germline V gene. The CDR3 is 18 residues long. Here the CDR3 DNA reads TGTGCCAGCAGCGTAGCGCCCTCGAGGGCGGGAGGTGAGGATACGCAGTATTTT. It translates to CASSVAPSRAGGEDTQYF.

The table lists this clonotype with many counts. The J gene is TRBJ2-2, the V gene TRBV7-2, with D tentatively TRBD2 (6 bases). Germline CDR1 reads SGHTA; CDR2 reads FQGNSA. The CDR3 is 15 residues long. V lost 6 bases to trimming and J lost 0 bases, with 11 bases between them. The DNA of the CDR3 is TGTGCCAGCAGGGAGGGAGCGGCGAACACCGGGGAGCTGTTTTTT. Amino acid sequence: CASREGAANTGELFF.

This clonotype was found many times. The chain couples TRBV12-3 or TRBV12-4 to TRBJ2-7; 12 bases agree with TRBD2. Trimming took 6 bases from V and 4 from J; bases not matched to a gene: 4. The CDR3 runs to 14 residues. The CDR3 loop reads CASSLAGGRYEQYF. DNA for the CDR3: TGTGCCAGCAGCCTAGCGGGAGGGCGGTACGAGCAGTACTTC.

This clonotype has more than one count but fewer than ten. V usage is TRBV12-3 or TRBV12-4 and J usage is TRBJ2-5; 10 positions match TRBD2. Trimming removed 6 bases from V and 0 bases from J; junction bases left unmatched: 7. The CDR3 covers 16 residues. The CDR3 sequence: CASSLLAGVYQETQYF. CDR3 coding DNA: TGTGCCAGCAGCTTGCTAGCGGGAGTATACCAAGAGACCCAGTACTTC.

The chain uses TRBV9 and TRBJ2-2, with 11 nucleotides matching TRBD1. V was pared by 3 bases and J by 0 bases, with 1 base of the junction left unmatched. The CDR3 has 16 residues. Germline CDR1 reads SGDLS; CDR2 reads YYNGEE. CDR3: CASSAGQGANTGELFF. CDR3 nucleotides: TGTGCCAGCAGCGCGGGACAGGGGGCGAACACCGGGGAGCTGTTTTTT.

This clonotype was found many times. The chain combines TRBV28 with TRBJ2-1; the match to TRBD2 covers 12 bases. Germline CDR1 MDHEN, CDR2 SYDVKM. The CDR3 is 15 amino acids. V gave up 5 bases and J gave up 5 bases; unmatched junction bases: 4. The CDR3 here is CASSETSGSHNEQFF. The CDR3 DNA is TGTGCCAGCAGTGAGACTAGCGGGAGCCACAATGAGCAGTTCTTC.

Ten or more counts support this clonotype. The gene calls are TRBV11-1 and TRBJ2-7; D might be TRBD1 or TRBD2, each matching 5 bases. The germline gives CDR1 SGHAT, CDR2 FQDESV (reference sequence). Trimming pared 4 bases from V and 5 bases from J, leaving 27 bases between. The CDR3 is 18 amino acids. The CDR3 reads CASSSPGGASRKPHEQYF. CDR3 in DNA: TGTGCCAGCAGCTCCCCCGGTGGGGCTAGCCGGAAGCCACACGAGCAGTACTTC.

On this clonotype: Germline is not matched at one junction end, which may reflect a read error. V gene TRBV7-8 combines with J gene TRBJ2-7; TRBD2 agrees at 10 bases. The length of the CDR3 is 16 residues. The V gene's germline CDR1 is SGHVS and CDR2 FQNEAQ. The CDR3 protein is CASSLAPSGGAYEQHF. CDR3 DNA: TGTGCCAGCAGCTTAGCCCCTAGCGGGGGAGCCTACGAGCAGCACTTC. The full variable domain, its missing parts supplied by reference TRBV7-8 and TRBJ2-7, is GAGVSQSPRYKVAKRGQDVALRCDPISGHVSLFWYQQALGQGPEFLTYFQNEAQLDKSGLPSDRFFAERPEGSVSTLKIQRTQQEDSAVYLCASSLAPSGGAYEQHFGPGTRLTVT.

A word on this clonotype: A much larger clone sits a single nucleotide away, making a read error possible. The rearrangement links TRBV28 to TRBJ1-2, with no clear D. The CDR3 consists of 13 residues. Germline V gene lookup returns CDR1 MDHEN and CDR2 SYDVKM. The CDR3 here is CAGRTTATYGYTF. For the CDR3, the DNA is TGTGCCGGCAGAACTACAGCCACCTATGGCTACACCTTC.

The sample holds many counts of this clonotype. A junction boundary mismatches the germline segment, possibly from a read error. The CDR3 region has the DNA TGCGGCGTAGGCGGGAGGGCGGCTCGCCCCGGGGAGCTGTTTTTT. Its protein is CGVGGRAARPGELFF. The chain employs TRBV28 and TRBJ2-2; TRBD2 matches 9 bases. CDR3 length: 15 residues. Germline-derived CDR1 and CDR2 are MDHEN and SYDVKM.

This clonotype was observed many times. V and J are TRBV28 and TRBJ2-5; 7 nucleotides align to TRBD2. Germline assignment: CDR1 MDHEN and CDR2 SYDVKM. The V segment lost 3 bases and the J segment 8 bases; nucleotides outside the gene matches: 6. The CDR3 loop spans 13 amino acids. This CDR3 is CASSFSQRETQYF. As DNA, the CDR3 is TGTGCCAGCAGTTTCAGCCAGCGGGAAACCCAGTACTTC.

The rearrangement uses TRBV20-1 and TRBJ2-7, with TRBD1 identical over 9 bases. The CDR3 contains 15 residues. J gave up 1 base and V 6 bases, and 10 bases lay outside the gene matches. Per the germline V gene, CDR1 is DFQATT and CDR2 is SNEGSKA (reference sequence). The CDR3 is CSANQGQGGSYEQYF. The CDR3 coding sequence is TGCAGTGCAAACCAGGGACAGGGTGGTTCCTACGAGCAGTACTTC.

This clonotype was detected many times. This chain uses TRBV12-3 or TRBV12-4 with TRBJ1-5; D is uncertain. There are 15 residues in the CDR3. Trimming removed 2 bases at V and 0 bases at J, with 8 bases between. CDR3 DNA sequence: TGTGCCAGCAGTTTAAGACGGGATAGCAATCAGCCCCAGCATTTT. Its translation is CASSLRRDSNQPQHF.

This clonotype was seen more than once but under ten times. The chain is built from TRBV7-8 and TRBJ2-3; 9 nucleotides agree with TRBD2. CDR3 size: 19 residues. The trim removed 7 bases at V and 2 bases at J, leaving 19 bases unmatched. CDR1 is SGHVS and CDR2 is FQNEAQ in the germline V gene. CDR3 nucleotides: TGTGCCAGCACCCTACAGGGGTCCAGCGGGAGGAGGAACACAGATACGCAGTATTTT. It specifies CASTLQGSSGRRNTDTQYF.

This sequence joins TRBV6-1 and TRBJ2-7, with 8 positions matching TRBD2. CDR3 size: 14 residues. J gave up 4 bases and V 7 bases, and 9 bases lay outside the gene matches. The V gene's germline CDR1 is MNHNS and CDR2 SASEGT. The CDR3 protein is CASNESGRSYEQYF. DNA for the CDR3: TGTGCCAGCAACGAGAGCGGGAGATCTTACGAGCAGTACTTC.

This clonotype has just a few counts. The gene calls are TRBV7-2 and TRBJ2-2, with a weak D call TRBD2 (5 bases). The CDR3 covers 13 residues. With 4 bases removed from V and 7 bases from J, the gap between germline ends came to 10 bases. The V gene's germline CDR1 is SGHTA and CDR2 FQGNSA. CDR3 DNA sequence: TGTGCCAGCAGCTCTCTCGAGGGCGGGGAGCTGTTTTTT. It is translated as CASSSLEGGELFF. Filled out from reference TRBV7-2 and TRBJ2-2, the complete variable domain reads GAGVSQSPSNKVTEKGKDVELRCDPISGHTALYWYRQSLGQGLEFLIYFQGNSAPDKSGLPSDRFSAERTGGSVSTLTIQRTQQEDSAVYLCASSSLEGGELFFGEGSRLTVL.

The chain combines TRBV24-1 with TRBJ2-3; TRBD2 aligns across 8 bases. CDR3 size: 16 residues. Losses at the gene ends were 4 bases for V and 5 bases for J; bases not matched to a gene: 10. The germline CDR1 and CDR2 sequences are KGHDR and SFDVKD. CDR3 in DNA: TGTGCCACCAGTGAGTCTAGCGGGTTTCCCAGAGATACGCAGTATTTT. It encodes CATSESSGFPRDTQYF.

This clonotype was found many times. The chain employs TRBV28 and TRBJ2-7, with D perhaps matching TRBD1 or TRBD2 (7 bases each). In germline, CDR1 is MDHEN, CDR2 SYDVKM. The V gene lost 3 bases and the J gene lost 7 bases, with 25 bases spanning the gap. The CDR3 runs to 17 residues. CDR3 nucleotides: TGTGCCAGCAGTTTCCACTCACAGGGGTTCTCGGGAGGTGAGCAGTACTTC. Translation: CASSFHSQGFSGGEQYF.

Here the CDR3 DNA reads TGTGCCAGTAGTACCACCTGGACAGCTAACTATGGCTACACCTTC. This translates into CASSTTWTANYGYTF. The chain links TRBV19 to TRBJ1-2; D perhaps matches TRBD1 (6 bases). The CDR3 runs to 15 residues. Trimming stripped 4 bases from V and 0 bases from J, with 12 bases between. The germline gives CDR1 LNHDA, CDR2 SQIVND (reference sequence).

Concerning this clonotype: This CDR3 fails to terminate in the conserved phenylalanine or tryptophan, so it likely reflects a read error. V and J are TRBV6-2 or TRBV6-3 and TRBJ1-5; D might be TRBD1 (6 bases). This CDR3 spans 18 amino acids. The V gene lost 4 bases and the J gene lost 0 bases, with 19 bases spanning the gap. Germline V gene sequence: CDR1 MNHEY, CDR2 SVGEGT. CDR3 in amino acids: CASSSNRVGGYSNQPQHS. CDR3 nucleotide sequence: TGTGCCAGCAGTTCTAACAGGGTAGGAGGATATAGCAATCAGCCCCAGCATTCT.

The V gene is TRBV30, the J gene TRBJ2-3; TRBD2 might be the D (5 bases). The V gene's germline CDR1 is GTSNPN and CDR2 SVGIG (reference sequence). V was shortened by 3 bases and J by 1 base, with 11 bases between the two germline ends. The CDR3 is 14 amino acids. CDR3 protein: CAWRERPRTDTQYF. The DNA for the CDR3 is TGTGCCTGGAGAGAGCGGCCCCGCACAGATACGCAGTATTTT.

Ten or more counts support this clonotype. V and J are TRBV28 and TRBJ2-1; 7 nucleotides match TRBD2. Germline CDR1 reads MDHEN; CDR2 reads SYDVKM. Germline trimming cut 6 bases from V and 2 bases from J; bases unmatched to any gene: 10. The CDR3 runs 16 residues. DNA for the CDR3: TGTGCCAGCAGCAAGCGGGGACTACTCCCCTACAATGAGCAGTTCTTC. Residues: CASSKRGLLPYNEQFF.

This clonotype has a count of ten or more. The chain combines TRBV13 with TRBJ1-5, with D maybe TRBD1 (5 bases). V lost 5 bases, J lost 4 bases, and 12 bases lay in between. The CDR3 spans 14 residues. CDR1 and CDR2 (germline): PRHDT, FYEKMQ (reference sequence). The DNA for the CDR3 is TGTGCCAGCAGCCTTCGGGGGGGGAATCAGCCCCAGCATTTT. Its protein is CASSLRGGNQPQHF.

V and J are TRBV6-1 and TRBJ1-5; 12 bases fit TRBD1. The CDR3 length is 15 residues. The J segment lost 9 bases and the V segment lost 0 bases, leaving 3 bases of the junction unmatched. Germline V CDR1 and CDR2: MNHNS, SASEGT. CDR3 sequence: CASSEAGTGGPPQHF. CDR3 DNA sequence: TGTGCCAGCAGTGAAGCGGGGACAGGGGGCCCGCCCCAGCATTTT.

This rearrangement joins TRBV5-8 to TRBJ1-2; no clear D gene. This CDR3 has 14 residues. Germline V lookup: CDR1 SGHTS, CDR2 YDEGEE. Trimming removed 1 base from V and 1 base from J, with 8 bases in between. CDR3 in amino acids: CASSLKRINYGYTF. The CDR3 DNA reads as TGTGCCAGCAGCTTGAAACGGATTAACTATGGCTACACCTTC. Together with reference TRBV5-8 and TRBJ1-2, the CDR3 gives the full variable domain: EAGVTQSPTHLIKTRGQQATLRCSPISGHTSVYWYQQALGLGLQFLLWYDEGEERNRGNFPPRFSGRQFPNYSSELNVNALELEDSALYLCASSLKRINYGYTFGSGTRLTVV.

DNA for the CDR3: TGTGCCTGGAGTGTAGGGCTCCTTGGTGAGACCCAGTACTTC. The encoded protein is CAWSVGLLGETQYF. This rearrangement joins TRBV30 to TRBJ2-5; D unclear. This CDR3 is 14 amino acids long. Germline loops: CDR1 GTSNPN, CDR2 SVGIG (reference sequence). The V end lost 0 bases, the J end lost 5 bases, and 13 bases lay between the germline ends.

This clonotype was counted a few times. The chain links TRBV19 to TRBJ1-5; TRBD1 agrees at 8 bases. V lost 5 bases and J lost 0; bases outside the gene matches: 9. The CDR3 sequence is 17 residues long. The germline V gene encodes CDR1 LNHDA and CDR2 SQIVND (reference sequence). The CDR3 coding sequence is TGTGCCAGTAGTCCCCGGGGAGGGACAGGTAGCAATCAGCCCCAGCATTTT. It yields the protein CASSPRGGTGSNQPQHF.

The chain carries TRBV11-2 and TRBJ2-3; 12 positions agree with TRBD2. With V trimmed by 3 bases and J by 3 bases, 10 bases remained unmatched. Germline assignment: CDR1 SGHAT and CDR2 FQNNGV. CDR3 length equals 18 residues. The CDR3 loop is CASSFPGRLAGETDTQYF. In nucleotides, the CDR3 is TGTGCCAGCAGCTTTCCCGGTCGACTAGCGGGAGAAACAGATACGCAGTATTTT.

This clonotype was seen ten or more times. V is TRBV11-2 and J is TRBJ1-4, with D hard to call. CDR1 and CDR2 from the germline V gene are SGHAT and FQNNGV. This CDR3 contains 17 residues. Trimming stripped 6 bases from V and 2 bases from J, with 19 bases between. CDR3 amino acids: CASSPAHLRSTNEKLFF. The DNA of the CDR3 is TGTGCCAGCAGTCCTGCGCATTTGAGATCTACTAATGAAAAACTGTTTTTT.